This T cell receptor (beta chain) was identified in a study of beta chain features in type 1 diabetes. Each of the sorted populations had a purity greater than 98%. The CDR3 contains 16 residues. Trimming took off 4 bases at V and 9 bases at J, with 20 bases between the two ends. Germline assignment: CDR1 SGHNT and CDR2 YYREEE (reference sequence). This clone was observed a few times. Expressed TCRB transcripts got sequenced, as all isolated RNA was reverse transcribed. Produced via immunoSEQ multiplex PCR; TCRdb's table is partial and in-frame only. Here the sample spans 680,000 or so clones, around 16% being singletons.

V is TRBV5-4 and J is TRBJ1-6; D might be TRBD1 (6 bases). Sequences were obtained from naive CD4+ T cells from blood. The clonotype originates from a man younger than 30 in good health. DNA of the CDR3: TGTGCCAGCAGCCAAGAGTTGGACAGTCCTTCTTCACCCCTCCACTTT. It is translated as CASSQELDSPSSPLHF. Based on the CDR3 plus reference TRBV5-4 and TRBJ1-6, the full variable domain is ETGVTQSPTHLIKTRGQQVTLRCSSQSGHNTVSWYQQALGQGPQFIFQYYREEENGRGNFPPRFSGLQFPNYSSELNVNALELDDSALYLCASSQELDSPSSPLHFGNGTRLTVT.